What follows are 18 T cell receptor beta chains derived from one specimen sequenced in a study of blood T cell repertoires in COVID-19. Using immunoSEQ multiplex PCR, the repertoire was profiled, and TCRdb retains in-frame clones only, with some absent. The sample includes 150,000 to 200,000 clones, 85% of them seen just once. Sequencing was performed on peripheral blood. The receptors shown here come from a human donor with acute or convalescent COVID-19. The donor label of this sample is uncertain.

V and J are TRBV10-2 and TRBJ1-5, with 8 bases lining up with TRBD1. This CDR3 is 14 amino acids long. Per the germline V gene, CDR1 is WSHSY and CDR2 is SAAADI. V lost 2 bases to trimming and J lost 6 bases; unmatched junction nucleotides: 3. The DNA of the CDR3 is TGCGCCAGCAGTGAGGGGACAGGAGCTCAGCCCCAGCATTTT. Translation gives CASSEGTGAQPQHF.

J is TRBJ2-7 and V is TRBV15, with TRBD2 matching 11 bases. The J segment lost 4 bases and the V segment lost 0 bases, leaving 2 bases of the junction unmatched. The germline V gene encodes CDR1 LNHNV and CDR2 YYDKDF (reference sequence). The CDR3 covers 15 residues. This CDR3 reads CATSRDLAGGYEQYF. The CDR3 DNA reads TGTGCCACCAGCAGAGATTTAGCGGGGGGGTACGAGCAGTACTTC.

The rearrangement links TRBV7-6 to TRBJ2-2, with TRBD1 as a possible D gene (6 bases). This CDR3 region has 15 residues. Germline loops: CDR1 SGHVS, CDR2 FNYEAQ. Trimming removed 5 bases from V and 6 bases from J, with 16 bases in between. In DNA form, the CDR3 reads TGTGCCAGCAGCGCGTTAACAGGGAAGGCCGGGGAGCTGTTTTTT. This gives the protein CASSALTGKAGELFF.

The chain employs TRBV18 and TRBJ2-7, with 9 bases aligning to TRBD1. With 2 bases clipped from V and 5 bases from J, the junction kept 7 bases outside the gene matches. Germline values: CDR1 KGHSH, CDR2 LQKENI. The CDR3 contains 15 residues. The CDR3 reads CASSPKEQGAHEQYF. The CDR3 bases are TGTGCCAGCTCACCAAAGGAACAGGGGGCACACGAGCAGTACTTC.

This chain uses TRBV6-5 with TRBJ1-6; perhaps TRBD1 as D (5 bases). This CDR3 comprises 15 residues. The V gene's germline CDR1 is MNHEY and CDR2 SVGAGI. V lost 0 bases and J lost 7, with 10 bases in between. The CDR3 DNA sequence: TGTGCCAGCAGTTACTCAGGGGCCCCCAATTCACCCCTCCACTTT. Its translation is CASSYSGAPNSPLHF.

This clone was seen more than once but under ten times. The rearrangement uses TRBV15 and TRBJ1-3, with D perhaps TRBD1 (6 bases). This CDR3 is 16 amino acids long. V dropped 0 bases and J dropped 0 bases, with 9 bases sitting between them. CDR1 is LNHNV and CDR2 is YYDKDF in the germline V gene (reference sequence). The CDR3 bases are TGTGCCACCAGCAGAGATAACAGGGCCTCTGGAAACACCATATATTTT. This gives the protein CATSRDNRASGNTIYF.

This rearrangement joins TRBV28 to TRBJ1-6; D gene unclear. V was clipped by 2 bases and J by 7 bases, with 9 bases between them. This CDR3 spans 14 amino acids. Germline values: CDR1 MDHEN, CDR2 SYDVKM. DNA for the CDR3: TGTGCCAGCAGTTTAAACGGGTTCAATTCACCCCTCCACTTT. Its protein is CASSLNGFNSPLHF.

The rearrangement uses TRBV7-3 and TRBJ1-1; 9 positions agree with TRBD1. From germline, CDR1 is SGHTA and CDR2 FQGTGA. The CDR3 runs 16 residues. With V trimmed by 5 bases and J by 6 bases, 13 bases remained unmatched. CDR3 loop: CASSPGQGRGSAEAFF. CDR3 sequence (DNA): TGTGCCAGCAGCCCGGGACAGGGACGCGGGAGCGCTGAAGCTTTCTTT.

This rearrangement joins TRBV18 to TRBJ1-1; 7 nucleotides match TRBD1. The CDR3 has 14 amino acids. CDR1 KGHSH and CDR2 LQKENI come from the germline V gene. V gave up 5 bases and J gave up 5 bases; unmatched junction bases: 8. CDR3 sequence (DNA): TGTGCCAGCTCAGAGTACAGGGGTGGGACTGAAGCTTTCTTT. Amino acids: CASSEYRGGTEAFF.

The chain recombines TRBV7-8 with TRBJ1-1, with D possibly matching TRBD1 (6 bases). The V end was cut by 1 base, the J end by 6 bases, with 9 bases between. The CDR3 consists of 13 residues. Per the germline V gene, CDR1 is SGHVS and CDR2 is FQNEAQ. This CDR3 reads CASSLVNRAEAFF. In DNA form, the CDR3 reads TGTGCCAGCAGCTTAGTCAACAGGGCTGAAGCTTTCTTT. The full variable domain, completed using reference TRBV7-8 and TRBJ1-1, is GAGVSQSPRYKVAKRGQDVALRCDPISGHVSLFWYQQALGQGPEFLTYFQNEAQLDKSGLPSDRFFAERPEGSVSTLKIQRTQQEDSAVYLCASSLVNRAEAFFGQGTRLTVV.

V usage is TRBV2 and J usage is TRBJ2-5; D possibly corresponds to TRBD1 (6 bases). The germline V gene has CDR1 SNHLY and CDR2 FYNNEI. The ends were cut back, 4 bases at V and 5 bases at J, with 20 bases in the middle. The CDR3 is 16 amino acids. CDR3 residues: CASSVLRSATGETQYF. CDR3 sequence (DNA): TGTGCCAGCAGTGTCCTCCGGTCGGCCACAGGGGAGACCCAGTACTTC.

The rearrangement links TRBV12-1 to TRBJ2-2; the table's D call, TRBD1, has no DNA check behind it. TRBV12-1 represents a pseudogene. The CDR3 has 15 residues. In nucleotides, the CDR3 is TGTGCCAGCAGCTCGCGGACAGAGCCGGGGGGGGAGCTGTTTTTT. Protein: CASSSRTEPGGELFF.

There are a few counts of this clone. The V and J genes are TRBV5-8 and TRBJ2-3; 7 positions agree with TRBD1. CDR3 length: 15 residues. CDR1 is SGHTS and CDR2 is YDEGEE in the germline V gene. After removal of 1 base from V and 3 bases from J, the junction contained 5 bases not matched to a gene. This chain's CDR3 is CASSLTGARTDTQYF. The CDR3 bases are TGTGCCAGCAGCTTGACAGGGGCGCGGACAGATACGCAGTATTTT.

V and J are TRBV13 and TRBJ2-2; no definite D call. Germline-derived CDR1 and CDR2 are PRHDT and FYEKMQ (reference sequence). This CDR3 spans 16 amino acids. Deletions cut 2 bases from V and 0 bases from J, with 10 bases between. CDR3 in DNA: TGTGCCAGCAGCTTATATCTTACATCGAACACCGGGGAGCTGTTTTTT. Amino acid sequence: CASSLYLTSNTGELFF.

This rearrangement joins TRBV11-3 to TRBJ2-3, with D maybe TRBD2 (5 bases). The CDR3 contains 16 residues. Trimming removed 5 bases from V and 3 bases from J, with 18 bases in between. Germline V gives CDR1 SGHNT, CDR2 YENEEA. CDR3 in amino acids: CASSREASKRTDTQYF. The CDR3 region has the DNA TGTGCCAGCAGCCGAGAGGCTAGCAAAAGGACAGATACGCAGTATTTT. The variable domain in full, completed from reference TRBV11-3 and TRBJ2-3, reads EAGVVQSPRYKIIEKKQPVAFWCNPISGHNTLYWYLQNLGQGPELLIRYENEEAVDDSQLPKDRFSAERLKGVDSTLKIQPAELGDSAVYLCASSREASKRTDTQYFGPGTRLTVL.

The chain carries TRBV7-2 and TRBJ1-1, with TRBD1 matching over 7 bases. In germline, CDR1 is SGHTA, CDR2 FQGNSA. This CDR3 contains 12 residues. J was trimmed by 11 bases and V by 4 bases; bases with no gene match: 7. The CDR3 region is CASSSSGTAAFF. Here the CDR3 DNA reads TGTGCCAGCAGCTCTAGTGGGACAGCGGCTTTCTTT.

The chain couples TRBV10-1 to TRBJ1-1; D gene unclear. Per germline, CDR1 WNHNN and CDR2 SYGVQD (reference sequence). With 4 bases removed from V and 0 bases from J, the gap between germline ends came to 9 bases. The CDR3 is 14 amino acids. For the CDR3, the DNA is TGCGCCAGCAGTGCCTCGGGAATGAACACTGAAGCTTTCTTT. Amino acids: CASSASGMNTEAFF.

V is TRBV19 and J is TRBJ2-7, with 11 nucleotides matching TRBD2. This CDR3 has 16 amino acids. V was clipped by 8 bases and J by 3 bases; unmatched bases: 12. Per the germline V gene, CDR1 is LNHDA and CDR2 is SQIVND (reference sequence). CDR3 sequence: CASSTSGEPPRYEQYF. For the CDR3, the DNA is TGTGCCAGTTCGACTAGCGGGGAACCTCCCCGCTACGAGCAGTACTTC. The full variable domain, in which reference TRBV19 and TRBJ2-7 provide the parts outside the CDR3, is DGGITQSPKYLFRKEGQNVTLSCEQNLNHDAMYWYRQDPGQGLRLIYYSQIVNDFQKGDIAEGYSVSREKKESFPLTVTSAQKNPTAFYLCASSTSGEPPRYEQYFGPGTRLTVT.